The rows below give T cell receptor beta chains drawn from one sample of a study of Ad26.COV2.S vaccination and SARS-CoV-2 variants. Profiling relied on immunoSEQ multiplex PCR, and the TCRdb table lists in-frame clones only, not all of them. The table lists hundreds of thousands of clones, approximately 92% of them singletons, with 12% in the top ten. The source material was peripheral blood, sampled in a trial of Ad26.COV2.S vaccine versus placebo. These receptors originate from a person between 18 and 60 years old who received the Ad26.COV2.S COVID-19 vaccine or a placebo. Both conserved end residues are part of each CDR3. Fields, in order: V gene, D gene, CDR3 length, CDR3 protein. The D gene is left open where the match is weak.

TRBV4-1,-,14,CASSAQRNTGELFF
TRBV23-1,TRBD1,13,CASSKGAFGEAFF
TRBV7-8,-,13,CASSFDRSYEQYF
TRBV6-1,-,16,CASSEVWRIELYEQYF
TRBV28,-,13,CASNRDLAYEQYF
TRBV2,TRBD1,17,CASSEAPGQINQETQYF
TRBV28,-,15,CASSPLRWRDNEQFF
TRBV2,TRBD2,14,CASKPGLASYEQYF
TRBV5-4,-,15,CASSWGQGNTGELFF
TRBV11-3,TRBD2,14,CASSLREAQETQYF
TRBV5-1,TRBD2,20,CASNSYGTSGRATHWDEQFF
TRBV29-1,-,11,CSVQGNYGYTF
TRBV5-1,-,12,CASSLNRYEQYF
TRBV28,TRBD2,14,CASSGGLVSYEQYF
TRBV6-5,-,13,CASRQYSNQPQHF
TRBV7-9,TRBD1,16,CASSLEGAARGETQYF
TRBV27,TRBD2,15,CASSLASGVWGEQFF
TRBV19,-,14,CASSAPVGPGELFF
TRBV5-1,TRBD2,16,CASSPGLAGRHNEQFF
TRBV4-3,-,16,CASSQDLGRGYNEQFF
TRBV7-9,-,16,CASSFVKAGSSYEQYF
TRBV25-1,TRBD1,16,CASSDSPLTGEDEQYF
TRBV19,TRBD1,18,CASSPGGAGTGPYNEQFF
TRBV13,TRBD1,17,CASSLGGVGTGPTEAFF
TRBV5-4,TRBD1,14,CASSFGTGGYEQYF
TRBV27,-,15,CASRPSLDSYNEQFF
TRBV19,-,14,CASSLRTDQETQYF
TRBV19,-,14,CASKDTAGANVLTF
TRBV5-4,-,13,CASSLRKTDGYTF
TRBV28,TRBD2,14,CASSPGLTNGEQFF
TRBV6-1,-,16,CASSEGQPLFTDTQYF
TRBV19,-,14,CASSTGTTFSPLHF
TRBV18,-,14,CASSPGLIYTEAFF
TRBV4-3,TRBD1,13,CASSHGTATEQYF
TRBV13,TRBD2,17,CASSFRLAGGVKNIQYF
TRBV10-3,TRBD2,13,CAISSGIADTQYF
TRBV5-5,-,16,CASSLGGARGGDTQYF
TRBV15,-,13,CATSRDRRQPQHF
TRBV10-3,-,18,CAISEWTEGGLRNTEAFF
TRBV29-1,TRBD2,18,CSVPLVGGRAGWTDTQYF
TRBV6-5,-,13,CASSPMGGYEQYF
TRBV7-6,-,16,CASSPGTTQNTGELFF
TRBV4-1,TRBD1,15,CASSQVGTGLNEQFF
TRBV10-3,-,13,CAISEGGSVGYTF
TRBV6-2/TRBV6-3,TRBD1,14,CASSGQVSHQPQHF
TRBV9,-,12,CASSPQGDTQYF
TRBV30,TRBD2,14,CAWSQPGTSGSPVF
TRBV19,TRBD1,13,CASSSQGAYGYTF
TRBV7-7,-,15,CASSLLADRQETQYF
TRBV7-8,-,14,CASSLQSFTDTQYF
TRBV7-6,TRBD2,19,CASSLRLAGGVSSYNEQFF
TRBV24-1,TRBD2,14,CATGASGAGDTQYF